These T cell receptor beta chains were read from a single sample in a study of blood T cell repertoires in COVID-19. The method was immunoSEQ multiplex PCR; TCRdb's version includes in-frame clones alone and lacks a portion of them. The table shows tens of thousands of clones, with 88% occurring only once. The specimen sequenced was peripheral blood. The receptors shown here come from a man between 60 and 75 years old with acute or convalescent COVID-19. Both conserved end residues are part of each CDR3. D genes are given only for firm matches. Only some rows state a clone size, as once, few, many or a class for expanded clones.

CASSQGRVVEAFF	TGTGCCAGCAGCCAAGGGAGGGTCGTTGAAGCTTTCTTT	13	-	once	TRBV3-1/TRBV3-2	TRBJ1-1
CASSQSGAQNEQYF	TGTGCCAGCAGCCAATCGGGAGCTCAGAACGAGCAGTACTTC	14	-	-	TRBV3-1/TRBV3-2	TRBJ2-7
CASSYSAGSMNTEAFF	TGTGCCAGCAGTTACTCTGCGGGGTCGATGAACACTGAAGCTTTCTTT	16	-	-	TRBV6-5	TRBJ1-1
CASSTPSRGTSNTGELFF	TGTGCCAGCAGTACCCCTTCCCGGGGGACCTCGAACACCGGGGAGCTGTTTTTT	18	-	-	TRBV25-1	TRBJ2-2
CASRPRGGRAADTQYF	TGTGCCAGCAGGCCTAGGGGCGGGAGGGCCGCAGATACGCAGTATTTT	16	TRBD2	-	TRBV2	TRBJ2-3
CATSDRGYQETQYF	TGTGCCACCAGTGATCGGGGGTACCAAGAGACCCAGTACTTC	14	-	-	TRBV24-1	TRBJ2-5
CASSLYRGQGPNTGELFF	TGTGCCAGTAGTCTTTACCGCGGACAGGGACCGAACACCGGGGAGCTGTTTTTT	18	TRBD1	-	TRBV19	TRBJ2-2
CASSFRQGSRSSYEQYF	TGCGCCAGCAGCTTCCGACAGGGGTCCCGAAGCTCCTACGAGCAGTACTTC	17	TRBD1	-	TRBV5-1	TRBJ2-7
CASSPTGNYGYTF	TGTGCCAGCAGCCCTACAGGAAACTATGGCTACACCTTC	13	-	-	TRBV3-1/TRBV3-2	TRBJ1-2
CASSLGQGGSPLHF	TGTGCCAGCAGCCTCGGACAGGGAGGATCTCCCCTCCACTTT	14	TRBD1	-	TRBV6-6	TRBJ1-6
CASSPRASAAYNEQFF	TGCGCCAGCAGCCCGAGGGCTAGCGCTGCCTACAATGAGCAGTTCTTC	16	-	once	TRBV5-1	TRBJ2-1
CASTSSLGTGTEAFF	TGTGCCAGCACGTCGTCTCTAGGTACGGGCACTGAAGCTTTCTTT	15	-	-	TRBV6-5	TRBJ1-1
CARSLLLAVPDYNEQFF	TGTGCCAGAAGCCTCCTGCTAGCGGTCCCCGATTACAATGAGCAGTTCTTC	17	-	-	TRBV7-5	TRBJ2-1
CASSLGQSTDTQYF	TGTGCCAGCAGCTTAGGCCAGTCCACAGATACGCAGTATTTT	14	-	-	TRBV7-3	TRBJ2-3
CASSHQGGSGYGYTF	TGCGCCAGCAGCCATCAGGGGGGATCTGGGTATGGCTACACCTTC	15	TRBD1	-	TRBV4-1	TRBJ1-2
CASSPLIQETQYF	TGTGCCAGCAGCCCACTCATCCAAGAGACCCAGTACTTC	13	-	-	TRBV12-3/TRBV12-4	TRBJ2-5
CAIGSSPGTGDVGQDGYTF	TGTGCCATCGGTTCAAGTCCCGGGACAGGGGACGTTGGTCAAGATGGCTACACCTTC	19	TRBD1	few	TRBV10-3	TRBJ1-2
CASSFATHRATYEQYF	TGTGCCAGCAGTTTTGCGACTCACAGGGCCACCTACGAGCAGTACTTC	16	-	-	TRBV28	TRBJ2-7
CASSYTGTGGRGTEAFF	TGCGCCAGCAGTTATACGGGGACAGGGGGCCGAGGGACTGAAGCTTTCTTT	17	TRBD1	-	TRBV5-1	TRBJ1-1
CASRQSIPNTEAFF	TGTGCCAGCCGACAATCTATTCCGAACACTGAAGCTTTCTTT	14	-	-	TRBV7-9	TRBJ1-1